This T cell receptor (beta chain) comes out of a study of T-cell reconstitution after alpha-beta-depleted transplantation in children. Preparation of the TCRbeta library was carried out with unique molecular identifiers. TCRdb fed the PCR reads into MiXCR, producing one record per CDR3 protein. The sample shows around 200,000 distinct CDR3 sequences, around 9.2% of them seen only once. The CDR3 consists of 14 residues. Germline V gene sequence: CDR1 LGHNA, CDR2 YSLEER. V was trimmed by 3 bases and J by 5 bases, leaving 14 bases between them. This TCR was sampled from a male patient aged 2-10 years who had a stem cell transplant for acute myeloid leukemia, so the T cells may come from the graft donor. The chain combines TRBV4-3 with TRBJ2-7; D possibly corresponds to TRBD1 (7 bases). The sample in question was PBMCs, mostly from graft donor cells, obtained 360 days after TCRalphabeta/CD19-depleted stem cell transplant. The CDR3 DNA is TGCGCCAGCAGCCAGTGGGCAGGGGGGAACGAGCAGTACTTC. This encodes CASSQWAGGNEQYF.